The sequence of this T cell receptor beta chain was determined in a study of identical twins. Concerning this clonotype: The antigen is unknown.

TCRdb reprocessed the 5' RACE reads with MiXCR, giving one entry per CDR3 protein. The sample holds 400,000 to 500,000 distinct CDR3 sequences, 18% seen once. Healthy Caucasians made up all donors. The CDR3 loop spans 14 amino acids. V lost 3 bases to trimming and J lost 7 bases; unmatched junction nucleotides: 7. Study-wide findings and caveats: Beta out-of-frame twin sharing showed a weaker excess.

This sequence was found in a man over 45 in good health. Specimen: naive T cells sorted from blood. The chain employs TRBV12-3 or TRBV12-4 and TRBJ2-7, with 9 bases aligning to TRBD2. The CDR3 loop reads CASSLAGGTKEQYF. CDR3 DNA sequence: TGTGCCAGCAGTTTGGCGGGGGGGACAAAAGAGCAGTACTTC.